This T cell receptor beta chain was recorded in a study of blood T cell repertoires in COVID-19. This CDR3 has 13 amino acids. Germline assignment: CDR1 GTSNPN and CDR2 SVGIG (reference sequence). Trimming removed 4 bases at V and 6 bases at J, with 13 bases between. Clones were read by immunoSEQ multiplex PCR, and TCRdb kept only the in-frame ones, dropping some. Of approximately 100,000 clones in the sample, about 85% were seen once. The sequence was obtained from a human donor in a cohort sampled during active COVID-19. Sequencing was done on a sample of peripheral blood. The chain employs TRBV30 and TRBJ2-4; D gene ambiguous. This CDR3 is CAWNTVNPNIQYF. DNA for the CDR3: TGTGCCTGGAACACAGTTAACCCAAACATTCAGTACTTC. The entire variable domain, with the rest obtained from reference TRBV30 and TRBJ2-4, is as follows: SQTIHQWPATLVQPVGSPLSLECTVEGTSNPNLYWYRQAAGRGLQLLFYSVGIGQISSEVPQNLSASRPQDRQFILSSKKLLLSDSGFYLCAWNTVNPNIQYFGAGTRLSVL.